Described below is a single T cell receptor beta chain sequence and its context. This clone's antigen is unknown. No base-level quality is on record; no much larger clone is a single base apart. TCRbeta CDR3 regions were amplified from genomic DNA using the immunoSEQ Assay, a bias-controlled multiplex PCR. As for the original processing: The number of nucleated cells in each sample was estimated from the amplification of reference gene primers within the assay. Sequence reads were collapsed and filtered to measure the absolute abundance of every unique TCRbeta CDR3 rearrangement. For each sample, productive Simpson clonality was calculated by taking the square root of Simpson's diversity index across productive rearrangements. TCRdb retrieved this table from immuneACCESS and kept in-frame rearrangements only. Not all clones are present; in checked studies, unresolved V genes account for under half, and no reason is known for the remainder. Clone size and V and J calls were adopted from that table, with D and trimming inferred from the DNA. The sample yields 200,000 to 250,000 clones; more than 80% were counted once. The ten largest clonotypes hold less than 2% of the sample.

The data are from a study of blood T cell repertoires in COVID-19 (dated by TCRdb to 2018 to 2021). Describing the broader study: The collaborator samples originated in the United States, Italy and Spain and spanned the acute and convalescent phases of COVID-19. The prospective study material was composed of cDNA or gDNA derived from T cells, B-cell-depleted T cells, or PBMCs. The dataset comprised deeply sampled blood TCRbeta repertoires from subjects exposed to, actively infected with, or recovered from COVID-19. The repertoires were released in a freely available public database meant as a resource for research on the immune response to SARS-CoV-2. The samples were drawn from the first 160 participants of the ongoing ImmuneRACE study and from over 950 subjects provided by 6 global collaborators. Nearly every sample came with metadata listing a de-identified subject ID, COVID-19 status, age in years and sex. HLA class I and class II types, where available, came from metadata supplied by the sample provider rather than from assay-based typing.

Participants in the prospective study were enrolled through a virtual design, were aged roughly 18 to 100 years, and lived in roughly 25 United States geographic areas. In the prospective study, cohorts were assigned on the basis of participant-reported clinical history obtained from a screening survey and a study questionnaire. Recovered participants in ImmuneRACE Cohort 3 were defined by two consecutive negative NP/OP PCR tests, clearance by a healthcare professional, or resolution of symptoms. Mobile phlebotomists in the prospective study collected whole blood, serum and a nasopharyngeal or oropharyngeal swab from every participant. Prospective study participants could optionally give additional blood draws and questionnaires over an approximately two-month period. Blood samples from the prospective study were shipped frozen or at room temperature prior to DNA extraction. Paper-wide results and their limitations: The amount of clinical and demographic metadata varied by source and participant and was provided uncurated.

The cysteine opens and the phenylalanine closes a CDR3 of 11 amino acids. Left in the record is the CDR3 DNA by itself, 33 bases read in frame from the first base. V lost 5 bases and J lost 2 bases; the stretch between them is 7 bases long. Per the germline V gene (reference sequence), GTSNPN is the CDR1 and SVGIG is the CDR2. Sequencing was carried out using PBMCs or T cells enriched from blood (not recorded which). In this chain, TRBV30 is recombined with TRBJ2-7, with no confidently assigned D gene. The TCR originated in a man aged 55 to 70 who had recovered from COVID-19. CDR3 protein: CAWGPTYEQYF. The nucleotides read TGTGCCTGGGGACCTACCTACGAGCAGTACTTC.